This T cell receptor beta chain derives from a study of blood T cell repertoires in COVID-19. At the level of the study: Nucleic acid was either cDNA or gDNA, and it came from T cells, B-cell-depleted T cells, or PBMCs.

The CDR3 has 17 amino acids. Germline CDR1 SGHDN, CDR2 FVKESK. The V end lost 1 base, the J end lost 6 bases, and 19 bases lay between the germline ends. Assay used: immunoSEQ multiplex PCR; TCRdb lists only in-frame clones, some missing. The repertoire holds about 140,000 clones, with approximately 80% as singletons. This chain links TRBV14 with TRBJ2-1; tentatively, D is TRBD2 (6 bases). The TCR sequence derives from a human donor in a cohort sampled during active COVID-19. Source material: peripheral blood. In nucleotides, the CDR3 is TGTGCCAGCAGCCAAGGCGTTGGACTCCTGGGAGGCAATGAGCAGTTCTTC. Residues: CASSQGVGLLGGNEQFF.